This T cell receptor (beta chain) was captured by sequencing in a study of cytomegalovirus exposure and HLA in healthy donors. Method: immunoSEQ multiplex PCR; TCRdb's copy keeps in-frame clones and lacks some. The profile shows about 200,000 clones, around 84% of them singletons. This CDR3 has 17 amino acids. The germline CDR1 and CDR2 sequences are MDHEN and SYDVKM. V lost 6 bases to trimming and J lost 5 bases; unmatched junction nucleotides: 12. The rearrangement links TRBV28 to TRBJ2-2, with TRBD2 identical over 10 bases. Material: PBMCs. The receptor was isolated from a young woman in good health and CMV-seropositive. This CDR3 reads CASRNLAGVWGTGELFF. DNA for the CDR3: TGTGCCAGCAGAAATCTAGCGGGAGTGTGGGGAACCGGGGAGCTGTTTTTT. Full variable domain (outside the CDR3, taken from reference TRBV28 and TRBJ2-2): DVKVTQSSRYLVKRTGEKVFLECVQDMDHENMFWYRQDPGLGLRLIYFSYDVKMKEKGDIPEGYSVSREKKERFSLILESASTNQTSMYLCASRNLAGVWGTGELFFGEGSRLTVL.